This TCR beta chain was captured in a study of regulatory T cells in long-lasting Graves disease. This clonotype was detected a few times. This may be a read error, as it is one base from a much larger clone. V lost 6 bases and J lost 4; bases outside the gene matches: 0. The CDR3 contains 12 residues. Germline V gene data show CDR1 as MNHNS and CDR2 as SASEGT. Both iRepertoire HTBI primers and Arm-PCR of CDR3 regions were used to build the TCR beta libraries. From the multiplex PCR reads, TCRdb called clonotypes with MiXCR, one entry per CDR3 protein. The sample lists 350,000 to 500,000 distinct CDR3 sequences, about 15% seen once, with about 10% in the top ten. As to time point: newly diagnosed GD, antithyroid drugs for less than 3 months. RNA extracted from PBMCs served as the sequencing template. The data were also submitted as part of a second study, on T cells in Graves' hyperthyroidism and ophthalmopathy. From that study: Within blood appeared most thyroid clonotypes that had expanded above 0.001.

Sequencing used peripheral blood mononuclear cells (PBMCs), obtained at new diagnosis, from a patient treated with antithyroid drugs. The rearrangement joins TRBV6-1 to TRBJ2-3; 8 bases are shared with TRBD2. The clonotype originates from a woman in her thirties with Graves disease. CDR3 bases: TGTGCCAGCAGACTAGCGGCAGATACGCAGTATTTT. Its translation: CASRLAADTQYF.